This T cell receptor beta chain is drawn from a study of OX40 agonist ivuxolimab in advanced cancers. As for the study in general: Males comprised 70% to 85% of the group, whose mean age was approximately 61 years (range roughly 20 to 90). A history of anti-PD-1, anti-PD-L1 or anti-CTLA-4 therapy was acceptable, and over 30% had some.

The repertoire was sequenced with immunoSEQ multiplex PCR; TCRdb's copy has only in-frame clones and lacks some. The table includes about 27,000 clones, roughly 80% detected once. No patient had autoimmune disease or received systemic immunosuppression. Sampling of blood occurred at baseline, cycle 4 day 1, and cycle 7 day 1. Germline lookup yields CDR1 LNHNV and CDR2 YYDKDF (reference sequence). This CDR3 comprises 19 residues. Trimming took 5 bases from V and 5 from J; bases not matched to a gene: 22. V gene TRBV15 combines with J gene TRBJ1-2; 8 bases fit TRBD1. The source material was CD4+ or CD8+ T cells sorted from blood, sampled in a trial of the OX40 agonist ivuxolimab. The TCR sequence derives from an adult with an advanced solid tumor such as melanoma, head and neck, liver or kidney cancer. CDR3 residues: CATSPAGIMRAGGAYGYTF. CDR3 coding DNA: TGTGCCACCAGCCCAGCGGGAATCATGAGGGCAGGGGGCGCTTATGGCTACACCTTC.